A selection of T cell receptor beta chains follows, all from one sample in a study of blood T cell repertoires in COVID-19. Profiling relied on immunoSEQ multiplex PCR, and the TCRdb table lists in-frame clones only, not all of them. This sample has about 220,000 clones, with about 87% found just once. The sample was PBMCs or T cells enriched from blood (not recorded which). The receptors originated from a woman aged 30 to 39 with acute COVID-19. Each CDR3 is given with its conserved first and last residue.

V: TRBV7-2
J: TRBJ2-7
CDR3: CASSSYSGDYEQYF

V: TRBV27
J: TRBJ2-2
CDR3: CASSSRRDRGRTGELFF

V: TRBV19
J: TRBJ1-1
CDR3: CASSVQGPSSENTEAFF

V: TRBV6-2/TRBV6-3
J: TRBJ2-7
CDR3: CASSPTGTGAYEQYF

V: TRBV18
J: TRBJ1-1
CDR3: CASSTRQGLSTEAFF

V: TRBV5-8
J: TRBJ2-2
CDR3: CASRDRGHPSTGELFF

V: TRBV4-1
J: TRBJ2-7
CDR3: CASSQTGTGDYEQYF

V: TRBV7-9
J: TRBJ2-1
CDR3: CASSLHGPGGPNNEQFF

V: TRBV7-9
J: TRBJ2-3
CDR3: CASSLGGGNTDTQYF

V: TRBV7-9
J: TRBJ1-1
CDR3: CASSPYQGAHGEAFF

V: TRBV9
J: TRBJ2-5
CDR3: CASSVAGGPVETQYF

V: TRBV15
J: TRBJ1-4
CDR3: CATRGDNRGDEKLFF

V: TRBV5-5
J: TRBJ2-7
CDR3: CASSLYRTVQYF

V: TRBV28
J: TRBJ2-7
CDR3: CASSQRPVGKEQYF

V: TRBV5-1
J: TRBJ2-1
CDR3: CASSLSAGGHNEQFF

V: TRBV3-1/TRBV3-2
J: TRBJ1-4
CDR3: CASSQNRQTEEKLFF

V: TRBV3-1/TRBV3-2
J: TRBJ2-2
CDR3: CASRREGGELFF

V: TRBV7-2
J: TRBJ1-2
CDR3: CASSPGRDYGYTF

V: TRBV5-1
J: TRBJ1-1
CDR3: CASSLMIGTEMNTEAFF

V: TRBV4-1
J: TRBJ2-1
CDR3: CASSQMTSGGHSSYNEQFF

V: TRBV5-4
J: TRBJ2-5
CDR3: CASSLDGRGGEETQYF

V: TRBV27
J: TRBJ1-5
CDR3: CASRTGNQPQHF

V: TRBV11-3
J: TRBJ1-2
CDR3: CASSFIGGYGYTF

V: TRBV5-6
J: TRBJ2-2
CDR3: CASSPLGQGSGELFF

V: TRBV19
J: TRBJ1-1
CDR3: CASRGGRNTEAFF

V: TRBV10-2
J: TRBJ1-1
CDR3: CASSVRGQDTEAFF

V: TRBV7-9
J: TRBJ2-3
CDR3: CASSLSGVGGTDTQYF

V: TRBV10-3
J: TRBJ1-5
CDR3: CAISRGQGNNQPQHF

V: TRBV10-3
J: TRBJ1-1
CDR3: CAITPQGAGTEAFF

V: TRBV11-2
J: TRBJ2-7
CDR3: CASSPISGASYEQYF

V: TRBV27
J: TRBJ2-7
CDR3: CASSLSFWDTSYEQYF

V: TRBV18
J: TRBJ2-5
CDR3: CASSPPGQQETQYF

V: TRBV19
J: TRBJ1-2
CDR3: CASSQTVDALYGYTF

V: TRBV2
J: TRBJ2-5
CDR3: CASSSLQGARETQYF

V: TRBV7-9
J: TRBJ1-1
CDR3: CASSPRQPNTEAFF

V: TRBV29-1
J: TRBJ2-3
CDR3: CSVAQQGAGTDTQYF

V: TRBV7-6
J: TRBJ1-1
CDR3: CASSLVNRGTGDTEAFF